The text below deals with one T cell receptor beta chain. Its target is unknown. With a much larger clone just one base away, this may be a read error. These data originate in a study of molecular identifiers for immune sequencing clone quantification. Study conclusions and caveats: Highly expanded clone sizes could be underestimated by identical TCR molecules sharing a barcode. In CMV-specific effectors, clones above 20 copies held over 97% of molecules; naive, under 1%.

The germline V gene encodes CDR1 SGDLS and CDR2 YYNGEE. V trimming: 4 bases; J trimming: 4 bases; junction bases outside the gene matches: 10. The CDR3 covers 16 residues. Generation of bulk TCR libraries relied on previously described methods and listed TCR primers. TCRdb redid the calling of the PCR reads with MiXCR, one entry per CDR3 protein. The sample has 400,000 to 600,000 distinct CDR3 sequences; roughly 23% are singletons. Sequencing used naive CD8+ T cells from blood, with Jurkat cell RNA spiked in. The subset here: FACS-sorted CD8+CD4-CCR7+CD45RA+ naive T cells. The sequence was obtained from a human donor in good health. Some libraries in this study had Jurkat cell RNA spiked in. V gene TRBV9 combines with J gene TRBJ2-3; TRBD2 matches 9 bases. The chain's CDR3 is CASSPEGSGGSDTQYF. CDR3 nucleotides: TGTGCCAGCAGCCCCGAGGGTAGCGGGGGTTCAGATACGCAGTATTTT.